This record looks at one T cell receptor (beta chain) sequence and its context. These data originate in a study of T cells in Graves' hyperthyroidism and ophthalmopathy. Graves' hyperthyroidism is called stable when ophthalmopathy does not progress within 18 months. Exclusion criteria comprised uncontrolled infection, other autoimmune disease, pregnancy or lactation. Germline V gives CDR1 KGHSH, CDR2 LQKENI. This CDR3 region has 14 residues. With 4 bases removed from V and 5 bases from J, the gap between germline ends came to 14 bases. RNA transcripts gave rise to amplified TCR beta CDR3 regions. The HTBI primer set drove a first-round RT-PCR of the TCR CDR3. TCRdb re-called the multiplex PCR reads with MiXCR, one entry per CDR3 protein. The table has 550,000 to 800,000 distinct CDR3 sequences, 16% seen once.

The origin of this receptor is a man aged 18 to 29 with Graves' hyperthyroidism. This rearrangement joins TRBV18 to TRBJ2-5; D remains unclear. Material for sequencing was blood. CDR3 in DNA: TGTGCCAGCTCACTCACACGGGTGGATGAGACCCAGTACTTC. This translates into CASSLTRVDETQYF.